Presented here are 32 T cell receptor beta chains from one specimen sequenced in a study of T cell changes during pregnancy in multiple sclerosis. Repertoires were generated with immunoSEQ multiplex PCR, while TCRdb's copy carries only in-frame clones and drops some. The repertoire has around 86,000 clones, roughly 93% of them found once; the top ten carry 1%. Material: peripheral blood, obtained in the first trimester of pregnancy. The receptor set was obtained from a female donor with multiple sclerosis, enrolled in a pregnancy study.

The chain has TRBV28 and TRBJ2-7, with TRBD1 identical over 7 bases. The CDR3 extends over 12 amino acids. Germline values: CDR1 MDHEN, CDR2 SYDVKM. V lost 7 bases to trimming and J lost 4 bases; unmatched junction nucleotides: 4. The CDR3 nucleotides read TGTGCCAGCAATCAGGGGGTTTACGAGCAGTACTTC. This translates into CASNQGVYEQYF.

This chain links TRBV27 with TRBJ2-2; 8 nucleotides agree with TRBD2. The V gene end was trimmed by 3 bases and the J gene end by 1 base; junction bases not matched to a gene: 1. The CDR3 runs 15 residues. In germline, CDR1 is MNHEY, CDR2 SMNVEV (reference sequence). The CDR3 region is CASSFLAGNTGELFF. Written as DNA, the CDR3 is TGTGCCAGCAGTTTCCTAGCGGGGAACACCGGGGAGCTGTTTTTT.

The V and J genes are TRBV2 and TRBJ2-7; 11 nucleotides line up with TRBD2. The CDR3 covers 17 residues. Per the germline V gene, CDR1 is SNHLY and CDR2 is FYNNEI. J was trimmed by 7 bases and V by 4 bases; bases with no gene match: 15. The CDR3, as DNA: TGTGCCAGCAGTGTGGGGACTAGCGGCACTCGGTCACGGGAGCAGTACTTC. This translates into CASSVGTSGTRSREQYF.

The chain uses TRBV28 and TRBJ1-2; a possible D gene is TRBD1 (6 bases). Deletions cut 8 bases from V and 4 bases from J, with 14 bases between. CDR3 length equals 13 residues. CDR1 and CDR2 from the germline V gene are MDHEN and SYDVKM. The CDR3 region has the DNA TGTGCCAGCCTCCAGGGGACCGCCTATGGCTACACCTTC. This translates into CASLQGTAYGYTF.

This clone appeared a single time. CDR3 nucleotides: TGTGCCAGCAGCCCAACAGCGGGGGGGAAGGATACGCAGTATTTT. This encodes CASSPTAGGKDTQYF. The chain has TRBV7-3 and TRBJ2-3; 10 positions match TRBD2. This CDR3 has 15 residues. V was pared by 5 bases and J by 6 bases, with 8 bases of the junction left unmatched. CDR1 is SGHTA, CDR2 FQGTGA, per germline. The entire variable domain, with the rest obtained from reference TRBV7-3 and TRBJ2-3, is as follows: GAGVSQTPSNKVTEKGKYVELRCDPISGHTALYWYRQSLGQGPEFLIYFQGTGAADDSGLPNDRFFAVRPEGSVSTLKIQRTERGDSAVYLCASSPTAGGKDTQYFGPGTRLTVL.

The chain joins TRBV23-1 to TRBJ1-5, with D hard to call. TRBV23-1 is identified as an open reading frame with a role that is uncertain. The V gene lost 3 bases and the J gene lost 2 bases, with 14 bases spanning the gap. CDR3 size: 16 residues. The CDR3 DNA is TGCGCCAGCAGTCAGTCCACGGGAGCAGGCAATCAGCCCCAGCATTTT. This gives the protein CASSQSTGAGNQPQHF.

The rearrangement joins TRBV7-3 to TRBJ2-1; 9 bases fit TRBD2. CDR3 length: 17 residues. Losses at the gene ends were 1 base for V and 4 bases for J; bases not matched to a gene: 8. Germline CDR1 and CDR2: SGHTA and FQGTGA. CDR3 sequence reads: CASSLMAGGQPYNEQFF. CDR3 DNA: TGTGCCAGCAGCTTAATGGCGGGGGGGCAACCTTACAATGAGCAGTTCTTC.

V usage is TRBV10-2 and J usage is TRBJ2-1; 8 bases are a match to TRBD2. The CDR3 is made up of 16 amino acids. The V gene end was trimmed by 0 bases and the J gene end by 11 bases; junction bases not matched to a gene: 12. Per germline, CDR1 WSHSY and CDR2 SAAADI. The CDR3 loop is CASSESGAGGVAQQFF. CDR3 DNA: TGCGCCAGCAGTGAGTCTGGGGCGGGGGGAGTAGCCCAGCAGTTCTTC.

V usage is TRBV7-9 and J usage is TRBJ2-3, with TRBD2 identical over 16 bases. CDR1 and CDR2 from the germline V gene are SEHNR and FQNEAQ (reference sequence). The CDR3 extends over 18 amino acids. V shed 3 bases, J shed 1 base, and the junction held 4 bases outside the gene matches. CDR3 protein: CASSFGTSGGVRTDTQYF. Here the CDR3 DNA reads TGTGCCAGCAGCTTCGGGACTAGCGGGGGGGTACGCACAGATACGCAGTATTTT. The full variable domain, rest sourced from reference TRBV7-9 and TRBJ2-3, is DTGVSQNPRHKITKRGQNVTFRCDPISEHNRLYWYRQTLGQGPEFLTYFQNEAQLEKSRLLSDRFSAERPKGSFSTLEIQRTEQGDSAMYLCASSFGTSGGVRTDTQYFGPGTRLTVL.

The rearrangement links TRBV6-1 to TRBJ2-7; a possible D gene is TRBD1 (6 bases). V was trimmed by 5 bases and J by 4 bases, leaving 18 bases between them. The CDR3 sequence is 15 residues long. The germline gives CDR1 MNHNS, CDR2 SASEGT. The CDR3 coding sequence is TGTGCCAGCAGTTTTACAGGGTTAGGTTCTTACGAGCAGTACTTC. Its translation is CASSFTGLGSYEQYF.

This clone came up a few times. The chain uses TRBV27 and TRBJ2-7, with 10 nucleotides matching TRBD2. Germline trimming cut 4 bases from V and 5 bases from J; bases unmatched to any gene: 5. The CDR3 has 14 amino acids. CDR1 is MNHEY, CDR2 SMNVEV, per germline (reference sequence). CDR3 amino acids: CASSSGLAYNEQYF. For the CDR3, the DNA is TGTGCCAGCAGTTCGGGACTAGCGTACAACGAGCAGTACTTC.

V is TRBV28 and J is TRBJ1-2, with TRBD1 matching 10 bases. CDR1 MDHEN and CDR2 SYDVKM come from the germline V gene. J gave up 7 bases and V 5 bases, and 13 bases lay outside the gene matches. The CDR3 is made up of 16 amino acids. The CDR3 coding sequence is TGTGCCAGCAGTGTCCATCCCGGGACAGGGGTGGGTGGCTACACCTTC. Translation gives CASSVHPGTGVGGYTF.

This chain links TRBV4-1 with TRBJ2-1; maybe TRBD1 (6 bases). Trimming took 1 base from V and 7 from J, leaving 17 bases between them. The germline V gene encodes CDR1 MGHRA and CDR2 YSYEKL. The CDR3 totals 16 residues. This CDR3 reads CASSQVGAIRPNEQFF. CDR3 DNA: TGCGCCAGCAGCCAAGTGGGGGCTATTCGACCTAATGAGCAGTTCTTC.

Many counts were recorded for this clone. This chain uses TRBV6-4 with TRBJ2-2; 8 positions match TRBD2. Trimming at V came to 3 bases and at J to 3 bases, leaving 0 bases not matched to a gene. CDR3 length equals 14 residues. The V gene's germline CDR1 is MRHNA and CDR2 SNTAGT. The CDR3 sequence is CASSERGDTGELFF. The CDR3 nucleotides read TGTGCCAGCAGTGAGCGGGGGGACACCGGGGAGCTGTTTTTT.

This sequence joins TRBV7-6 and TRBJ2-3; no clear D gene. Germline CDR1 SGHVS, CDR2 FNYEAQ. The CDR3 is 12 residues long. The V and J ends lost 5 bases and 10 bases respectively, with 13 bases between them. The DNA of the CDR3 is TGTGCCAGCAGCGAGGCCCTTGACGCGCAGTATTTT. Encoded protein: CASSEALDAQYF.

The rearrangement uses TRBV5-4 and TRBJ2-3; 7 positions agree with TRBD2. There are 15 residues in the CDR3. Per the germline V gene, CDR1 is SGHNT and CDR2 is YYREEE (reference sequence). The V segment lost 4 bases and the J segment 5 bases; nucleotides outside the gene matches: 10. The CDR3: CASSPMTSTGDTQYF. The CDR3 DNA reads TGTGCCAGCAGCCCGATGACTAGCACCGGAGATACGCAGTATTTT.

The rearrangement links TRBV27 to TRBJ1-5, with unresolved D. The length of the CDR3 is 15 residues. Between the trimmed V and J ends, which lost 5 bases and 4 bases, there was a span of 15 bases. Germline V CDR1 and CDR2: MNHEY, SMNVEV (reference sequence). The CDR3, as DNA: TGTGCCAGCAGTAGCATACCGGGAGGGAATCAGCCCCAGCATTTT. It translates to CASSSIPGGNQPQHF.

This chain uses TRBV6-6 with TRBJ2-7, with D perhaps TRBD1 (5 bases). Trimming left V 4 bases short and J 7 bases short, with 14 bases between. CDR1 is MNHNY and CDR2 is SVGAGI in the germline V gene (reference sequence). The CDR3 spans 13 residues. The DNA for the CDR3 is TGTGCCAGCAGTTTCCTTCTAAGGGGAGAGCAGTACTTC. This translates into CASSFLLRGEQYF.

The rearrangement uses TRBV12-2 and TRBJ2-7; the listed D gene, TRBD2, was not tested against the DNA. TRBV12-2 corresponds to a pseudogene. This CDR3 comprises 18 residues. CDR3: CASRLPEHPSGLHYEQYF. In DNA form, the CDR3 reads TGTGCAAGTCGCTTACCCGAGCATCCTAGCGGGCTCCACTACGAGCAGTACTTC.

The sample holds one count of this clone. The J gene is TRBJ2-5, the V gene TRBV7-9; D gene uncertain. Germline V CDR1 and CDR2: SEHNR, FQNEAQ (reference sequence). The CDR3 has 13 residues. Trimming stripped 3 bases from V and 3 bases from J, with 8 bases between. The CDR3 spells CASSFTREETQYF. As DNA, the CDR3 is TGTGCCAGCAGCTTTACCCGCGAAGAGACCCAGTACTTC.

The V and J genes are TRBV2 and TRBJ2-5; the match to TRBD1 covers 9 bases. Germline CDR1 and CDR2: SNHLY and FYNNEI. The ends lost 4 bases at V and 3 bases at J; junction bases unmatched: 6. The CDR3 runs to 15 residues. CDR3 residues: CASSGGGQGEETQYF. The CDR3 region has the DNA TGTGCCAGCAGTGGGGGGGGACAGGGTGAAGAGACCCAGTACTTC.

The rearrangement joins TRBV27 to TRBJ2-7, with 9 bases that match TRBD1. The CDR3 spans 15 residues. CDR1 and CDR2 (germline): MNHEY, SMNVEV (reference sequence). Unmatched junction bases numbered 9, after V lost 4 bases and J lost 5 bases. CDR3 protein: CASSSTGQGSHEQYF. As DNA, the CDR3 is TGTGCCAGCAGTTCGACAGGACAGGGGAGCCACGAGCAGTACTTC.

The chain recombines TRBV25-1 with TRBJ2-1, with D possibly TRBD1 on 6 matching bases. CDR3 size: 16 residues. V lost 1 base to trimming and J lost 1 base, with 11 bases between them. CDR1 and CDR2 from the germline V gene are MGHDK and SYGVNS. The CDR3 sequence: CASSEFSRGSYNEQFF. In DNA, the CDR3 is TGTGCCAGCAGTGAATTTAGCAGGGGATCCTACAATGAGCAGTTCTTC. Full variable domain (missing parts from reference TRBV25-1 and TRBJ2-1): EADIYQTPRYLVIGTGKKITLECSQTMGHDKMYWYQQDPGMELHLIHYSYGVNSTEKGDLSSESTVSRIRTEHFPLTLESARPSHTSQYLCASSEFSRGSYNEQFFGPGTRLTVL.

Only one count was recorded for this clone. The chain's CDR3 is CASPRVNTGELFF. The CDR3 DNA reads as TGTGCCTCCCCCAGGGTTAACACCGGGGAGCTGTTTTTT. This chain links TRBV2 with TRBJ2-2, with D possibly matching TRBD1 (5 bases). The CDR3 runs 13 residues. V lost 11 bases and J lost 2, with 12 bases in between. The germline V gene has CDR1 SNHLY and CDR2 FYNNEI.

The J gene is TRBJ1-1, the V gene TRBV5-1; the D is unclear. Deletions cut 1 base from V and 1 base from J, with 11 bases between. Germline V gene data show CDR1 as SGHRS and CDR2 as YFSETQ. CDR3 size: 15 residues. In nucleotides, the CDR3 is TGCGCCAGCAGCTTGCGGACGGGGTCGAACACTGAAGCTTTCTTT. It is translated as CASSLRTGSNTEAFF.

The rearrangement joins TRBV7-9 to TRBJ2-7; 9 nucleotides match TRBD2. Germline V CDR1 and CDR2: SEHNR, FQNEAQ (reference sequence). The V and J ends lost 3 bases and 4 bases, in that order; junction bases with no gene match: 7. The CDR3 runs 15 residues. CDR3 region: CASSLTLAGIYEQYF. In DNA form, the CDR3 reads TGTGCCAGCAGCTTGACCCTAGCGGGAATATACGAGCAGTACTTC. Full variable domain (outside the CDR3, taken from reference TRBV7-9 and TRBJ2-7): DTGVSQNPRHKITKRGQNVTFRCDPISEHNRLYWYRQTLGQGPEFLTYFQNEAQLEKSRLLSDRFSAERPKGSFSTLEIQRTEQGDSAMYLCASSLTLAGIYEQYFGPGTRLTVT.

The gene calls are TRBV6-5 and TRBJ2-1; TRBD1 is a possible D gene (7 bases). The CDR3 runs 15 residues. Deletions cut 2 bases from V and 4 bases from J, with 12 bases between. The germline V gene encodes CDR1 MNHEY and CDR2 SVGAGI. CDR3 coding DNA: TGTGCCAGCAGTTACGAGGGGGCGGGATACAATGAGCAGTTCTTC. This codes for CASSYEGAGYNEQFF.

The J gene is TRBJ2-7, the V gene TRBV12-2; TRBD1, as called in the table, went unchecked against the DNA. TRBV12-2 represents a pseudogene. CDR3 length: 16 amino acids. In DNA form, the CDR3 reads TGTGCAAGTCGCTTGGGCTCCGGGACAGGGGCCTACGAGCAGTACTTC. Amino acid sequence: CASRLGSGTGAYEQYF.

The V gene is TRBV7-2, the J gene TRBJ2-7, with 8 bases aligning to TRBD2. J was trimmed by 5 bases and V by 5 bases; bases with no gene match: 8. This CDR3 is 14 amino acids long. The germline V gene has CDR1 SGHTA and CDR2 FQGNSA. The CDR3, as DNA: TGTGCCAGCAGCCCCCCCGGGACTAGGCACGAGCAGTACTTC. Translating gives CASSPPGTRHEQYF.

The CDR3: CASSPDPGGNEQFF. In nucleotides, the CDR3 is TGTGCCAGCAGCCCCGACCCGGGGGGCAATGAGCAGTTCTTC. The chain recombines TRBV5-4 with TRBJ2-1, with 7 bases that match TRBD2. The CDR3 runs 14 residues. Trimming cost V 4 bases and J 6 bases; bases outside gene matches: 7. Germline values: CDR1 SGHNT, CDR2 YYREEE (reference sequence). The full variable domain, completed using reference TRBV5-4 and TRBJ2-1, is ETGVTQSPTHLIKTRGQQVTLRCSSQSGHNTVSWYQQALGQGPQFIFQYYREEENGRGNFPPRFSGLQFPNYSSELNVNALELDDSALYLCASSPDPGGNEQFFGPGTRLTVL.

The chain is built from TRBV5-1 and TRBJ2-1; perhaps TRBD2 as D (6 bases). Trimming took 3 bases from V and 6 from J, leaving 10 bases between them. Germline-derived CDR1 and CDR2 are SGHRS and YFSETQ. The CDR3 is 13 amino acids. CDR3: CASSSGAGNEQFF. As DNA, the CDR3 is TGCGCCAGCAGCTCCGGAGCGGGCAATGAGCAGTTCTTC.

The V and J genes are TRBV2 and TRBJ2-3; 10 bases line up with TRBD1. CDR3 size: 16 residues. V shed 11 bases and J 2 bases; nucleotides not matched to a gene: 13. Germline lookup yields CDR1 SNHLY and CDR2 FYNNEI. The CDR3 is CAAWQDRGEDTDTQYF. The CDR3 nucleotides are TGTGCCGCTTGGCAGGACAGGGGGGAGGACACAGATACGCAGTATTTT. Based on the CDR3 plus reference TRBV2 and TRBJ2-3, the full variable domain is EPEVTQTPSHQVTQMGQEVILRCVPISNHLYFYWYRQILGQKVEFLVSFYNNEISEKSEIFDDQFSVERPDGSNFTLKIRSTKLEDSAMYFCAAWQDRGEDTDTQYFGPGTRLTVL.